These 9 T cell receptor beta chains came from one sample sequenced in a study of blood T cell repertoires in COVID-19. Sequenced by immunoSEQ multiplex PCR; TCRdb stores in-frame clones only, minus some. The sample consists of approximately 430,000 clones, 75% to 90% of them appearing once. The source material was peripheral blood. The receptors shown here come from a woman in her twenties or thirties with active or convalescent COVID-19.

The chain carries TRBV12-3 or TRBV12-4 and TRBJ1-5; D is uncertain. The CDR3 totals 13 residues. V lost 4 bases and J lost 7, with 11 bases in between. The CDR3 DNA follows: TGTGCCAGCAGTTCTTCAGGTAGGCAGCCCCAGCATTTT. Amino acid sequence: CASSSSGRQPQHF.

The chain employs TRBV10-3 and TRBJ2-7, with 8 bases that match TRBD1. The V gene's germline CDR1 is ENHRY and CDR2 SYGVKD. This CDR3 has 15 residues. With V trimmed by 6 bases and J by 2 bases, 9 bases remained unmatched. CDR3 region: CAIRENDRGPYEQYF. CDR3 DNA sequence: TGTGCCATCAGAGAGAACGACAGGGGCCCCTACGAGCAGTACTTC.

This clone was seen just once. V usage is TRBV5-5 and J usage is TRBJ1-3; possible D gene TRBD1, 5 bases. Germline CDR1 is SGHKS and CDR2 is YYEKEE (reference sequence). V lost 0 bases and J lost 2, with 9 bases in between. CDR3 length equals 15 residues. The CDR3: CASSLGGSTGNTIYF. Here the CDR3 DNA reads TGTGCCAGCAGCTTGGGGGGCAGTACTGGAAACACCATATATTTT. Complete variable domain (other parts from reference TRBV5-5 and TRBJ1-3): DAGVTQSPTHLIKTRGQQVTLRCSPISGHKSVSWYQQVLGQGPQFIFQYYEKEERGRGNFPDRFSARQFPNYSSELNVNALLLGDSALYLCASSLGGSTGNTIYFGEGSWLTVV.

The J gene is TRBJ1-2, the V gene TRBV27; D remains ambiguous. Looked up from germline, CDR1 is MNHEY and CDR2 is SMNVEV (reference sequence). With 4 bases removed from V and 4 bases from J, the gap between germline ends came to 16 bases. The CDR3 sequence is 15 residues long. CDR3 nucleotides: TGTGCCAGCAGTTCCGACTCTCGGGCGGGCTATGGCTACACCTTC. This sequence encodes CASSSDSRAGYGYTF.

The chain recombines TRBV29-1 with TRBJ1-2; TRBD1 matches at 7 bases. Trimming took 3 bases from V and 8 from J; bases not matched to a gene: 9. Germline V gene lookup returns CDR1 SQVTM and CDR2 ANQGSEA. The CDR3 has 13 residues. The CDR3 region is CSVDKGAGWGYTF. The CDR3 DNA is TGCAGCGTTGATAAGGGGGCCGGTTGGGGCTACACCTTC. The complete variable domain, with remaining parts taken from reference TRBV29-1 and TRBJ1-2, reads SAVISQKPSRDICQRGTSLTIQCQVDSQVTMMFWYRQQPGQSLTLIATANQGSEATYESGFVIDKFPISRPNLTFSTLTVSNMSPEDSSIYLCSVDKGAGWGYTFGSGTRLTVV.

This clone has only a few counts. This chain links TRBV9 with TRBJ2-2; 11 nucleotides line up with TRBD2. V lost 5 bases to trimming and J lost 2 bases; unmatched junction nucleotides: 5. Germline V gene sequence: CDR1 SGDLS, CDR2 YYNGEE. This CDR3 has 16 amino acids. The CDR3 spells CASRRLAGFNTGELFF. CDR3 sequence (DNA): TGTGCCAGCAGGCGACTAGCGGGATTTAACACCGGGGAGCTGTTTTTT.

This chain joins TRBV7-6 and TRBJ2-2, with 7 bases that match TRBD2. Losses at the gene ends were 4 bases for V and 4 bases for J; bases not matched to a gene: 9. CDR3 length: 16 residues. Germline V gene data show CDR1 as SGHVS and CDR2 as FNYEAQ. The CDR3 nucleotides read TGTGCCAGCAGCTCTCCGGGGGGTACGGGCACCGGGGAGCTGTTTTTT. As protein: CASSSPGGTGTGELFF. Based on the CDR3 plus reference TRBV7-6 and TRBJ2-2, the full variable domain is GAGVSQSPRYKVTKRGQDVALRCDPISGHVSLYWYRQALGQGPEFLTYFNYEAQQDKSGLPNDRFSAERPEGSISTLTIQRTEQRDSAMYRCASSSPGGTGTGELFFGEGSRLTVL.

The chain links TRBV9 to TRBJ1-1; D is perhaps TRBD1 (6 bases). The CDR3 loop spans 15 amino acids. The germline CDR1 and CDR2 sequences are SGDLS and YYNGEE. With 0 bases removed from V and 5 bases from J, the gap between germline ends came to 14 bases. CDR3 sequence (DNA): TGTGCCAGCAGCGTAGAGCGGGGGGCTCGAACTGAAGCTTTCTTT. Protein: CASSVERGARTEAFF.

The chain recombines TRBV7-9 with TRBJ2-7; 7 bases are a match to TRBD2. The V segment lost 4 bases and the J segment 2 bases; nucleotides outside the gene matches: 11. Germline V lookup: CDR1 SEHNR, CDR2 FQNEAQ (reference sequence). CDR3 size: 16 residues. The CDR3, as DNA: TGTGCCAGCAGCTCCGACGGAGCGGGAACCCCCTACGAGCAGTACTTC. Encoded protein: CASSSDGAGTPYEQYF. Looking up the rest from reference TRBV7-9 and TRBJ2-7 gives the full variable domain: DTGVSQNPRHKITKRGQNVTFRCDPISEHNRLYWYRQTLGQGPEFLTYFQNEAQLEKSRLLSDRFSAERPKGSFSTLEIQRTEQGDSAMYLCASSSDGAGTPYEQYFGPGTRLTVT.